This record covers a single T cell receptor beta chain. The antigen is not known. The data were taken from a study of vaccination effects on CD4 cells after COVID-19. Before sequencing, viral peptide pools were used by the ViraFEST assay to expand antigen-specific CD4+ T cells. When more than 9 days of culture had elapsed, CD4+ T cells were isolated. The vaccine recipients had no prior SARS-CoV-2 infection, with negative nucleocapsid antibodies. The authors exchanged half the medium for IL-2 medium on days 3 and 7. Clones were sequenced by immunoSEQ multiplex PCR, and TCRdb holds only the in-frame ones, with some missing. This sample has around 55,000 clones; under 70% occur once, and the top ten carry 15% to 20%. Study-wide results and limits: In the late period after vaccination, infection- and vaccine-induced clones contracted markedly. In healthy vaccinees, only 1 of 255 vaccine-induced clones cross-reacted with common cold coronaviruses.

This receptor was obtained from a human donor who received a COVID-19 vaccine. The starting material was CD4+ T cells from PBMCs cultured with SARS-CoV-2 spike peptides, obtained before COVID-19 vaccination.

Written as DNA, the CDR3 is TGCGCCAGCAGCTTGGCAGGGACCTCGGGGACTGAAGCTTTCTTT. This gives the protein CASSLAGTSGTEAFF. The chain carries TRBV5-1 and TRBJ1-1; tentatively, D is TRBD1 (5 bases). The CDR3 extends over 15 amino acids. Trimming cost V 0 bases and J 5 bases, with 14 bases left between them. The germline V gene encodes CDR1 SGHRS and CDR2 YFSETQ.